This T cell receptor beta chain is drawn from a study of a mutant IDH1 vaccine in newly diagnosed glioma. The repertoire was sequenced with immunoSEQ multiplex PCR; TCRdb's copy has only in-frame clones and lacks some. The data show about 55,000 clones, less than 85% seen once. To note about this clone: The antigen remains undetermined.

Germline CDR1 and CDR2: MNHNS and SASEGT. The CDR3 is 15 residues long. With 3 bases removed from V and 0 bases from J, the gap between germline ends came to 6 bases. The time point denotes: week 47, end of study. Doses of 300 ug of mutant IDH1 20-mer peptide were given with topical imiquimod. Points from the study as a whole: Alterations occurring in top peripheral T cell clonotypes seemed unrelated to pseudoprogression.

This chain uses TRBV6-1 with TRBJ2-6, with D possibly TRBD2 on 6 matching bases. This TCR was sampled from a woman aged 40 to 55 with glioma. Some clones in this sample may be carry-over from other donors' samples. Sequencing used PBMCs, obtained from a glioma patient whose treatment included an IDH1 peptide vaccine. CDR3 in amino acids: CASSEGGSGANVLTF. The CDR3, as DNA: TGTGCCAGCAGTGAGGGAGGCTCTGGGGCCAACGTCCTGACTTTC.